The rows below give T cell receptor beta chains drawn from one sample of a study of T cell repertoires in cytomegalovirus infection. No antigens are known for them. TCRdb re-derived calls from the reads in MiXCR, one entry per CDR3 protein. The sample carries some 800,000 distinct CDR3 sequences, about 29% recorded once. This sample comprised cultured CD8+ T cells from PBMCs, obtained from culture after CMV antigen stimulation. These receptors were taken from a human donor in good health (CMV status not recorded). Some clones in this sample may be carry-over from other donors' samples. The CDR3 runs from the conserved cysteine through the conserved F or W. Fields, in order: D gene, clone size, V gene, J gene, CDR3 protein, CDR3 DNA. D genes are given only for firm matches. Clone size is not always given. Where it is, it says once, few, many or a class for expanded clones.

-,-,TRBV6-5,TRBJ2-7,CASIGVSKIDKLYEQYF,TGTGCCAGCATAGGGGTCAGCAAAATAGATAAACTCTACGAGCAGTACTTC
-,-,TRBV27,TRBJ1-6,CASSWGTPSSPLHF,TGTGCCAGCAGTTGGGGTACCCCCAGTTCACCCCTCCACTTT
-,-,TRBV11-2,TRBJ2-5,CASSLALGGGETQYF,TGTGCCAGCAGCTTAGCCCTAGGGGGAGGAGAGACCCAGTACTTC
TRBD1,-,TRBV11-2,TRBJ1-3,CASSLGRQGAFSGNTIYF,TGTGCCAGCAGCTTAGGACGGCAGGGGGCTTTCTCTGGAAACACCATATATTTT
-,few,TRBV6-2/TRBV6-3,TRBJ1-2,CASSYPPARTNYGYTF,TGTGCCAGCAGTTACCCTCCAGCTCGAACAAACTATGGCTACACCTTC
-,few,TRBV7-8,TRBJ1-3,CASSVEVGFDTIYF,TGTGCCAGCAGCGTCGAGGTGGGGTTTGACACCATATATTTT
TRBD2,few,TRBV5-5,TRBJ2-7,CASSLDLPGGVSYEQYF,TGTGCCAGCAGCTTAGATCTTCCGGGGGGAGTCTCCTACGAGCAGTACTTC
-,-,TRBV14,TRBJ2-1,CASSQSPEFYNEQFF,TGTGCCAGCAGCCAATCCCCGGAGTTCTACAATGAGCAGTTCTTC
-,-,TRBV2,TRBJ1-1,CASSDPPPRSEAFF,TGTGCCAGCAGTGACCCACCCCCGCGCTCTGAAGCTTTCTTT
-,many,TRBV7-6,TRBJ2-7,CASSLEGRGGYEQYF,TGTGCCAGCAGCTTAGAGGGCAGGGGAGGCTACGAGCAGTACTTC
-,few,TRBV4-1,TRBJ1-2,CASSQELAAGGYTF,TGCGCCAGCAGCCAAGAATTGGCAGCGGGGGGCTACACCTTC
TRBD2,many,TRBV2,TRBJ2-1,CASSPSGSSYNEQFF,TGTGCCAGCAGCCCTAGCGGGAGCTCCTACAATGAGCAGTTCTTC
-,-,TRBV10-1,TRBJ2-2,CASSGQGQGELFF,TGCGCCAGCAGTGGTCAGGGTCAAGGGGAGCTGTTTTTT
-,few,TRBV4-1,TRBJ2-1,CASSQETDDEQFF,TGCGCCAGCAGCCAAGAAACTGACGATGAGCAGTTCTTC
-,many,TRBV6-5,TRBJ2-1,CASSYSGNEQFF,TGTGCCAGCAGTTATAGCGGAAATGAGCAGTTCTTC
-,many,TRBV6-1,TRBJ1-1,CASSEAKGGFEAFF,TGTGCCAGCAGTGAAGCGAAGGGCGGGTTTGAAGCTTTCTTT
TRBD1,few,TRBV6-2/TRBV6-3,TRBJ1-1,CASRPPTGAMNTEAFF,TGTGCCAGCAGGCCCCCTACAGGGGCGATGAACACTGAAGCTTTCTTT
TRBD1,-,TRBV5-1,TRBJ1-1,CASSLRGQGLNTEAFF,TGCGCCAGCAGCTTACGGGGACAGGGGTTGAACACTGAAGCTTTCTTT
-,few,TRBV9,TRBJ1-6,CASSVANRGTENSPLHF,TGTGCCAGCAGCGTAGCTAACCGGGGAACAGAAAATTCACCCCTCCACTTT
-,-,TRBV20-1,TRBJ2-1,CSARDPRANEQFF,TGCAGTGCTAGAGATCCGAGGGCAAATGAGCAGTTCTTC
TRBD2,-,TRBV27,TRBJ2-1,CASSFSAGVYYNEQFF,TGTGCCAGCAGTTTCTCGGCGGGGGTCTACTACAATGAGCAGTTCTTC
TRBD2,-,TRBV7-8,TRBJ2-5,CASSPAGLAGYETQYF,TGTGCCAGCAGCCCGGCAGGGCTAGCGGGGTATGAGACCCAGTACTTC
-,few,TRBV4-3,TRBJ2-3,CASSQDPGGRPTDTQYF,TGCGCCAGCAGCCAAGATCCAGGGGGGCGTCCAACAGATACGCAGTATTTT
TRBD1,few,TRBV7-6,TRBJ1-1,CASSAEVANRGGNTEAFF,TGTGCCAGCAGCGCGGAGGTAGCCAACAGGGGCGGGAACACTGAAGCTTTCTTT
-,few,TRBV6-5,TRBJ1-1,CASSPFPGANTEAFF,TGTGCCAGCAGCCCTTTCCCGGGGGCGAATACTGAAGCTTTCTTT
-,few,TRBV27,TRBJ2-7,CASSLWAGHEQYF,TGTGCCAGCAGTTTGTGGGCAGGGCACGAGCAGTACTTC
TRBD2,few,TRBV12-5,TRBJ2-3,CASGFTTSGSTDTQYF,TGTGCTAGTGGTTTCACGACTAGCGGTTCCACAGATACGCAGTATTTT
-,few,TRBV12-3/TRBV12-4,TRBJ1-5,CASSDWQGLVQPQHF,TGTGCCAGCAGCGATTGGCAGGGGCTCGTTCAGCCCCAGCATTTT
TRBD1,-,TRBV5-5,TRBJ2-7,CASQTGVHEQYF,TGTGCCAGCCAGACAGGGGTCCACGAGCAGTACTTC
TRBD2,-,TRBV6-1,TRBJ2-2,CASIGTSGGVWTGELFF,TGTGCCAGCATAGGAACTAGCGGGGGGGTGTGGACCGGGGAGCTGTTTTTT
-,-,TRBV5-4,TRBJ1-1,CASAGAGTEAFF,TGTGCCAGCGCGGGGGCTGGGACTGAAGCTTTCTTT
-,-,TRBV7-3,TRBJ1-1,CASSLSAGGAEAFF,TGTGCCAGCAGTTTATCCGCGGGGGGAGCTGAAGCTTTCTTT
-,-,TRBV7-9,TRBJ1-3,CASSLRTIYF,TGTGCCAGCAGCTTGCGCACCATATATTTT
-,few,TRBV4-1,TRBJ1-5,CASSQEPQNQPQHF,TGCGCCAGCAGCCAAGAGCCACAAAATCAGCCCCAGCATTTT
TRBD2,many,TRBV7-6,TRBJ2-2,CASSPGLAGGANTGELFF,TGTGCCAGCAGCCCAGGACTAGCGGGGGGCGCGAACACCGGGGAGCTGTTTTTT
TRBD2,-,TRBV4-1,TRBJ2-3,CASSQAEAGQDTQYF,TGCGCCAGCAGCCAAGCTGAAGCGGGGCAAGATACGCAGTATTTT
-,-,TRBV2,TRBJ1-4,CASSSYGTDATNEKLFF,TGTGCCAGCAGTTCCTACGGGACCGACGCAACTAATGAAAAACTGTTTTTT
TRBD2,-,TRBV7-6,TRBJ2-2,CASSLALGLAGANTGELFF,TGTGCCAGCAGCTTAGCGCTGGGACTAGCGGGGGCCAACACCGGGGAGCTGTTTTTT
TRBD2,-,TRBV12-3/TRBV12-4,TRBJ2-3,CACSFRTSISTDTQYF,TGTGCCTGCAGTTTTCGGACTAGTATAAGCACAGATACGCAGTATTTT
TRBD2,-,TRBV7-4,TRBJ2-1,CASSSPERGEDEQFF,TGTGCCAGCAGCTCCCCGGAGCGGGGGGAGGATGAGCAGTTCTTC
-,few,TRBV6-2/TRBV6-3,TRBJ2-7,CASSYRLYEQYF,TGTGCCAGCAGTTACCGTCTCTACGAGCAGTACTTC
-,many,TRBV6-2/TRBV6-3,TRBJ1-5,CASGTYSNQPQHF,TGTGCCAGCGGGACTTATAGCAATCAGCCCCAGCATTTT
-,-,TRBV10-3,TRBJ2-1,CAVGAILQFF,TGTGCCGTGGGGGCGATCTTGCAGTTCTTC
TRBD2,-,TRBV10-1,TRBJ2-5,CASSVTSGGQETQYF,TGCGCCAGCAGTGTGACTAGCGGGGGGCAAGAGACCCAGTACTTC
-,few,TRBV7-9,TRBJ2-1,CASILEAGYGNEQFF,TGTGCCAGCATCCTAGAGGCGGGGTACGGGAATGAGCAGTTCTTC
-,few,TRBV7-9,TRBJ1-4,CASSPEGLGDEKLFF,TGTGCCAGCAGCCCTGAAGGGCTCGGGGATGAAAAACTGTTTTTT
-,-,TRBV12-3/TRBV12-4,TRBJ1-1,CASSLNGGWTEAFF,TGTGCCAGCAGTTTGAACGGAGGTTGGACTGAAGCTTTCTTT